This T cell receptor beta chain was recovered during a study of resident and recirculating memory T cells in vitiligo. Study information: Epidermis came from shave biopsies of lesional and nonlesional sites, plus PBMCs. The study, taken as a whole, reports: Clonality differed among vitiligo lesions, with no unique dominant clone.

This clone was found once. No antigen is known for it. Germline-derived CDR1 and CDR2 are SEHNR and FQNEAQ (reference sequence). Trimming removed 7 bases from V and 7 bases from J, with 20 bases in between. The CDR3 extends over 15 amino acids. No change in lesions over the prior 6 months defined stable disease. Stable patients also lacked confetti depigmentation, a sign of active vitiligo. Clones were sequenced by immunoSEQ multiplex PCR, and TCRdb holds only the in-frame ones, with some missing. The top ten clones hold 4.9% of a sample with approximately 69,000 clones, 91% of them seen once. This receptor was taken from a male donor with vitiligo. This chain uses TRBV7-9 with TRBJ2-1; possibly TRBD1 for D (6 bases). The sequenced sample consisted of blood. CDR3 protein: CASTQPDRNENEQFF. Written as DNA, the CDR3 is TGTGCCAGCACCCAACCAGACAGGAATGAGAATGAGCAGTTCTTC.